The T cell receptor beta chain described here comes from a study of T-cell memory formation after mild COVID-19. Study-level information: For the most part, TCR clusters were specific to one donor. Study conclusions and caveats: Day 15 to 85 contracting clones showed balanced CD4/CD8; day 15 to 37 expanders favored CD4+. Day 37-peaking second-wave clones had unconfirmed SARS-CoV-2 specificity.

TCR alpha and TCR beta cDNA libraries with sample barcodes and UMIs came from 5'RACE using constant-segment primers. TCRdb redid the calling of the 5' RACE reads with MiXCR, one entry per CDR3 protein. The table has about 140,000 distinct CDR3 sequences, about 14% seen once. This clonotype was seen many times. As yet, its antigen is unknown. V was trimmed by 2 bases and J by 4 bases, leaving 8 bases between them. The CDR3 totals 12 residues. CDR1 DFQATT and CDR2 SNEGSKA come from the germline V gene (reference sequence). Sequenced input: PBMCs or a T cell subset sorted from them (not recorded which). The chain joins TRBV20-1 to TRBJ1-2; D remains unclear. The sequence came from an adult woman who had mild COVID-19 (a few samples of this study predate the infection). Cell type and time point are not known. The CDR3 region is CSARTPSYGYTF. The CDR3 coding sequence is TGCAGTGCTAGAACTCCGAGCTATGGCTACACCTTC.